One sample yielded the 24 T cell receptor beta chains listed below, sequenced in a study of metastatic and nonmetastatic thyroid tumors. Using MiXCR, TCRdb reanalyzed the PCR reads. The sample has around 45,000 clones; 3% to 3.5% are singletons. Treatment of any kind had been given to no patient before thyroid surgery. Sequencing input: blood. The receptors here all came from a female donor with papillary thyroid cancer or a benign thyroid nodule (not recorded which). Some clones in this sample may be carry-over from other donors' samples.

This clone turned up a few times. The chain uses TRBV20-1 and TRBJ2-3; the D gene is possibly TRBD1 (5 bases). The CDR3 totals 17 residues. The germline CDR1 and CDR2 sequences are DFQATT and SNEGSKA (reference sequence). The V and J ends lost 3 bases and 6 bases respectively, with 25 bases between them. The CDR3 DNA sequence: TGCAGTGCTAGGGATCCGTACCCAGGGAAAGTTCTTGATACGCAGTATTTT. Translated: CSARDPYPGKVLDTQYF.

The chain has TRBV6-2 or TRBV6-3 and TRBJ1-5; no clear D gene. Trimming took 5 bases from V and 10 from J, leaving 9 bases between them. The CDR3 runs 11 residues. The germline V gene encodes CDR1 MNHEY and CDR2 SVGEGT. The DNA of the CDR3 is TGTGCCAGCAGTGAGTCGGGACCCCAGCATTTT. Its translation is CASSESGPQHF.

This clone was observed many times. The rearrangement joins TRBV20-1 to TRBJ2-4; D uncertain. Germline V lookup: CDR1 DFQATT, CDR2 SNEGSKA (reference sequence). The V gene lost 3 bases and the J gene lost 0 bases, with 6 bases spanning the gap. This CDR3 comprises 13 residues. Written as DNA, the CDR3 is TGCAGTGCTAGGCCTATAGCCAAAAACATTCAGTACTTC. Translating it yields CSARPIAKNIQYF.

This clone has ten or more counts. The chain couples TRBV4-1 to TRBJ1-4, with 9 bases lining up with TRBD1. CDR1 and CDR2 (germline): MGHRA, YSYEKL. The CDR3 has 16 residues. The V segment lost 0 bases and the J segment 6 bases; nucleotides outside the gene matches: 5. The CDR3: CASSQDATGGYEKLFF. CDR3 nucleotides: TGCGCCAGCAGCCAAGATGCGACAGGGGGGTATGAAAAACTGTTTTTT.

The chain joins TRBV20-1 to TRBJ2-2; D is ambiguous. V was clipped by 2 bases and J by 3 bases, with 7 bases between them. The CDR3 consists of 13 residues. Germline V gives CDR1 DFQATT, CDR2 SNEGSKA (reference sequence). The CDR3 loop reads CSARMVHTGELFF. CDR3 DNA: TGCAGTGCTAGAATGGTGCACACCGGGGAGCTGTTTTTT.

This clone was found many times. One junction end does not reproduce the germline sequence, and a read error may be involved. This chain connects TRBV10-2 to TRBJ1-5; D possibly corresponds to TRBD1 (6 bases). CDR3 length: 15 residues. The germline V gene has CDR1 WSHSY and CDR2 SAAADI. The CDR3 coding sequence is TGCGCCGGCAGTTCAGACGGGACATCAAATCAGCCCCAGCATTTT. It yields the protein CAGSSDGTSNQPQHF.

This clone was detected many times. The chain is built from TRBV7-9 and TRBJ2-3, with D unresolved. From germline, CDR1 is SEHNR and CDR2 FQNEAQ (reference sequence). The CDR3 spans 16 residues. With 5 bases removed from V and 3 bases from J, the gap between germline ends came to 18 bases. As DNA, the CDR3 is TGTGCCAGCAGCCCGATCCCCTGGAAAGGAACAGATACGCAGTATTTT. It translates to CASSPIPWKGTDTQYF.

This clone was detected only a few times. The V and J genes are TRBV27 and TRBJ2-3; D remains unclear. The ends were cut back, 7 bases at V and 1 base at J, with 9 bases in the middle. The CDR3 consists of 13 residues. Germline V gene data show CDR1 as MNHEY and CDR2 as SMNVEV (reference sequence). This CDR3 reads CASNSGGTDTQYF. The CDR3 nucleotides are TGTGCCAGCAATTCGGGCGGCACAGATACGCAGTATTTT.

This clone was counted at least ten times. The chain carries TRBV6-1 and TRBJ1-1; TRBD1 might be the D (5 bases). Germline V gene data show CDR1 as MNHNS and CDR2 as SASEGT. CDR3 length equals 13 residues. V lost 3 bases to trimming and J lost 8 bases, with 13 bases between them. The CDR3 DNA sequence: TGTGCCAGCAGTGACATCCGGGACGGCGAAGCTTTCTTT. Protein product: CASSDIRDGEAFF.

This clone was recorded at least ten times. The gene calls are TRBV4-1 and TRBJ2-1, with D possibly being TRBD1 or TRBD2 (5 bases each). The CDR3 has 15 amino acids. V was pared by 2 bases and J by 2 bases, with 10 bases between. The germline CDR1 and CDR2 sequences are MGHRA and YSYEKL. The CDR3: CASSQLGTTYNEQFF. For the CDR3, the DNA is TGCGCCAGCAGCCAATTAGGGACGACCTACAATGAGCAGTTCTTC.

This clone was counted only a few times. The chain employs TRBV28 and TRBJ1-6, with 10 bases lining up with TRBD1. Germline values: CDR1 MDHEN, CDR2 SYDVKM. The CDR3 extends over 17 amino acids. The trim removed 3 bases at V and 8 bases at J, leaving 10 bases unmatched. The DNA of the CDR3 is TGTGCCAGCAGTTTGTTGGGACAGGGGCATTTTGATTCACCCCTCCACTTT. Amino acid sequence: CASSLLGQGHFDSPLHF.

This rearrangement joins TRBV7-9 to TRBJ2-7; tentative D call: TRBD1 (6 bases). The CDR3 is 14 residues long. CDR1 and CDR2 from the germline V gene are SEHNR and FQNEAQ (reference sequence). Trimming stripped 4 bases from V and 3 bases from J, with 13 bases between. The CDR3: CASSYRDKDYEQYF. The CDR3 DNA follows: TGTGCCAGCAGCTACCGGGACAAAGACTACGAGCAGTACTTC.

This clone was counted ten times or more. The chain is built from TRBV20-1 and TRBJ2-1; D unclear. The CDR3 is made up of 12 amino acids. Germline V CDR1 and CDR2: DFQATT, SNEGSKA (reference sequence). Trimming stripped 2 bases from V and 9 bases from J, with 11 bases between. The CDR3 nucleotides are TGCAGTGCTAGATCTCCCTATGCTGAGCAGTTCTTC. Protein sequence: CSARSPYAEQFF.

This clone was detected only a few times. CDR3 sequence reads: CASSLSPEGRPQHF. Here the CDR3 DNA reads TGTGCCAGCAGTTTATCCCCAGAGGGGAGGCCCCAGCATTTT. The J gene is TRBJ1-5, the V gene TRBV28, with TRBD1 as a possible D gene (5 bases). Germline CDR1 is MDHEN and CDR2 is SYDVKM. V gave up 1 base and J gave up 9 bases, with 13 bases separating them. The CDR3 totals 14 residues.

This clone showed up many times. The chain joins TRBV19 to TRBJ1-4; 7 positions agree with TRBD1. Trimming at V came to 6 bases and at J to 8 bases, leaving 9 bases not matched to a gene. CDR1 and CDR2 (germline): LNHDA, SQIVND (reference sequence). This CDR3 region has 14 residues. The CDR3 bases are TGTGCCAGTAGCGATGGGACAGCCGGCGAAAAACTGTTTTTT. Its translation is CASSDGTAGEKLFF.

With respect to this clone: A much larger clonotype is one base distant, so this may be a read error. The CDR3 reads CASTVGGYEQYF. For the CDR3, the DNA is TGCGCCAGCACCGTCGGCGGTTACGAGCAGTACTTC. The rearrangement links TRBV6-9 to TRBJ2-7; D is uncertain. Germline CDR1 reads MNHGY; CDR2 reads SVAAGI. The CDR3 runs to 12 residues.

This clone turned up a few times. The chain joins TRBV12-3 or TRBV12-4 to TRBJ2-1; D is unclear. The CDR3 runs 15 residues. V was clipped by 1 base and J by 0 bases, with 7 bases between them. As DNA, the CDR3 is TGTGCCAGCAGTTTAGGGTCGAGCTCCTACAATGAGCAGTTCTTC. The encoded protein is CASSLGSSSYNEQFF.

This clone occurred many times. The chain couples TRBV4-1 to TRBJ2-2; 10 nucleotides line up with TRBD1. This CDR3 region has 17 residues. The germline V gene encodes CDR1 MGHRA and CDR2 YSYEKL. The V gene end was trimmed by 2 bases and the J gene end by 0 bases; junction bases not matched to a gene: 3. The CDR3 DNA reads as TGCGCCAGCAGCCAAAGGACAGGGGGAGCGAACACCGGGGAGCTGTTTTTT. Translating it yields CASSQRTGGANTGELFF.

This clone appeared many times. The gene calls are TRBV14 and TRBJ2-2, with unresolved D. V dropped 0 bases and J dropped 5 bases, with 4 bases sitting between them. CDR3 length: 13 amino acids. Germline V gives CDR1 SGHDN, CDR2 FVKESK. CDR3 amino acids: CASSQDITGELFF. The CDR3 region has the DNA TGTGCCAGCAGCCAAGATATAACCGGGGAGCTGTTTTTT.

The chain carries TRBV6-2 or TRBV6-3 and TRBJ1-6; D not resolved. Germline loops: CDR1 MNHEY, CDR2 SVGEGT. This CDR3 is 15 amino acids long. Deletions cut 5 bases from V and 11 bases from J, with 19 bases between. The CDR3 nucleotides are TGTGCCAGCAGTCGGACGGTGCCAAGTCGGACACCCCTCCACTTT. This codes for CASSRTVPSRTPLHF.

V usage is TRBV7-9 and J usage is TRBJ2-7, with D possibly being TRBD2 (6 bases). Trimming stripped 1 base from V and 5 bases from J, with 12 bases between. This CDR3 is built from 14 residues. Per the germline V gene, CDR1 is SEHNR and CDR2 is FQNEAQ (reference sequence). For the CDR3, the DNA is TGTGCCAGCAGCTTAGAAGGAGGGAGCCACGAGCAGTACTTC. Its protein is CASSLEGGSHEQYF.

This clone occurred many times. The chain combines TRBV6-1 with TRBJ1-6; the D gene is possibly TRBD1 (6 bases). Trimming removed 6 bases from V and 9 bases from J, with 9 bases in between. Looked up from germline, CDR1 is MNHNS and CDR2 is SASEGT. CDR3 size: 12 residues. CDR3 bases: TGTGCCAGCAGGGACAGTGTTTCACCCCTCCACTTT. Its protein product is CASRDSVSPLHF.

This clone has ten or more counts. The gene calls are TRBV7-8 and TRBJ1-1; TRBD1 matches at 9 bases. Trimming at V came to 5 bases and at J to 6 bases, leaving 7 bases not matched to a gene. The CDR3 loop spans 14 amino acids. Germline loops: CDR1 SGHVS, CDR2 FQNEAQ. CDR3 nucleotide sequence: TGTGCCAGCAGCCTCCGACAGGGGGGATCTGAAGCTTTCTTT. Amino acid sequence: CASSLRQGGSEAFF.

In this sample, this clone turned up many times. The chain has TRBV29-1 and TRBJ2-5; D gene ambiguous. V lost 1 base to trimming and J lost 5 bases, with 11 bases between them. This CDR3 is built from 13 residues. The germline V gene has CDR1 SQVTM and CDR2 ANQGSEA. CDR3 sequence (DNA): TGCAGCGTTGAAGGATCGGGCAGTGAGACCCAGTACTTC. Amino acid sequence: CSVEGSGSETQYF. The complete variable domain, with remaining parts taken from reference TRBV29-1 and TRBJ2-5, reads SAVISQKPSRDICQRGTSLTIQCQVDSQVTMMFWYRQQPGQSLTLIATANQGSEATYESGFVIDKFPISRPNLTFSTLTVSNMSPEDSSIYLCSVEGSGSETQYFGPGTRLLVL.